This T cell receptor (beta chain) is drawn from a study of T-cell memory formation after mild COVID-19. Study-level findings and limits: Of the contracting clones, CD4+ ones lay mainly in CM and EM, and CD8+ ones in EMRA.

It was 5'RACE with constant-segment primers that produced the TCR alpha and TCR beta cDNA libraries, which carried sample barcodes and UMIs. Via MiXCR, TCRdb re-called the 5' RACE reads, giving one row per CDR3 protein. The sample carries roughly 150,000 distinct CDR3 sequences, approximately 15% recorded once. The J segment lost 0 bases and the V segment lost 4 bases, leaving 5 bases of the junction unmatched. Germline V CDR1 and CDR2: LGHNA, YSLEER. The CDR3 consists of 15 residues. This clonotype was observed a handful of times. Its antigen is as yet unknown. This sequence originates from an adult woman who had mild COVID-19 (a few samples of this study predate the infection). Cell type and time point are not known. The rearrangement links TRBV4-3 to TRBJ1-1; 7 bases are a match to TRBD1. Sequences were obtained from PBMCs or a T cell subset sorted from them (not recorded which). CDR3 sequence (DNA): TGCGCCAGCAGCCCGAGACAGGGCATGAACACTGAAGCTTTCTTT. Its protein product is CASSPRQGMNTEAFF.